Shown below are 16 T cell receptor beta chains from a single sample sequenced in a study of T-cell reconstitution after alpha-beta-depleted transplantation in children. The TCRbeta library was prepared with unique molecular identifiers. TCRdb re-derived calls from the PCR reads in MiXCR, one entry per CDR3 protein. The sample gives 190,000 or so distinct CDR3 sequences, roughly 7.5% of which show up once; more than 2.5% is in the top ten. Material: PBMCs from the stem cell graft donor, obtained from the stem cell graft. All receptors derive from a human donor who donated a stem cell graft to a child with Wiskott-Aldrich syndrome.

This clonotype has a count of ten or more. V and J are TRBV12-3 or TRBV12-4 and TRBJ2-2; TRBD1 is a possible D gene (6 bases). V dropped 4 bases and J dropped 6 bases, with 18 bases sitting between them. The CDR3 contains 16 residues. The CDR3 protein is CASSSIRDIGAGELFF. The CDR3 nucleotides read TGTGCCAGCAGTTCTATCCGGGACATTGGGGCCGGGGAGCTGTTTTTT.

This clonotype was picked up many times. The chain joins TRBV12-3 or TRBV12-4 to TRBJ1-1; D is unresolved. With 6 bases removed from V and 7 bases from J, the gap between germline ends came to 12 bases. This CDR3 is built from 12 residues. In DNA, the CDR3 is TGTGCCAGCAGCTTGTTCGGGGATGAAGCTTTCTTT. The encoded protein is CASSLFGDEAFF.

This clonotype was recorded at least ten times. The V and J genes are TRBV9 and TRBJ2-1; 8 positions match TRBD2. The CDR3 sequence is 15 residues long. V lost 0 bases to trimming and J lost 4 bases; unmatched junction nucleotides: 3. Germline CDR1 reads SGDLS; CDR2 reads YYNGEE. For the CDR3, the DNA is TGTGCCAGCAGCGTAGACGGGGGGGGATACAATGAGCAGTTCTTC. Translation: CASSVDGGGYNEQFF. The variable domain in full, completed from reference TRBV9 and TRBJ2-1, reads DSGVTQTPKHLITATGQRVTLRCSPRSGDLSVYWYQQSLDQGLQFLIQYYNGEERAKGNILERFSAQQFPDLHSELNLSSLELGDSALYFCASSVDGGGYNEQFFGPGTRLTVL.

This clonotype was seen at least ten times. The chain employs TRBV27 and TRBJ2-1; D not resolved. CDR3 length: 12 amino acids. Germline CDR1 and CDR2: MNHEY and SMNVEV (reference sequence). V lost 7 bases and J 9 bases, leaving 13 bases between the germline ends. The CDR3 sequence is CASTPGDGEQFF. DNA for the CDR3: TGTGCCAGCACGCCGGGTGACGGTGAGCAGTTCTTC.

In this sample, this clonotype turned up many times. V usage is TRBV5-4 and J usage is TRBJ2-3, with D perhaps matching TRBD2 (5 bases). Trimming took 1 base from V and 4 from J, leaving 19 bases between them. The CDR3 has 17 residues. Per germline, CDR1 SGHNT and CDR2 YYREEE (reference sequence). CDR3 loop: CASSLTSGFPPADTQYF. The DNA for the CDR3 is TGTGCCAGCAGCTTGACAAGCGGTTTTCCCCCTGCAGATACGCAGTATTTT.

In its sample, this clonotype was seen a few times. CDR3 residues: CASSLEAVRVSANTGELFF. CDR3 coding DNA: TGTGCCAGCAGCTTAGAAGCTGTTAGGGTCTCCGCGAACACCGGGGAGCTGTTTTTT. The chain has TRBV7-6 and TRBJ2-2; D not certain. Trimming pared 1 base from V and 0 bases from J, leaving 18 bases between. The germline V gene has CDR1 SGHVS and CDR2 FNYEAQ. The CDR3 consists of 19 residues.

This clonotype occurred many times. The chain recombines TRBV6-5 with TRBJ1-1; no clear D. Germline V gives CDR1 MNHEY, CDR2 SVGAGI. The ends were cut back, 6 bases at V and 4 bases at J, with 12 bases in the middle. The CDR3 totals 13 residues. The CDR3 sequence is CASSPSGSTEAFF. In DNA form, the CDR3 reads TGTGCCAGCAGCCCCTCGGGGAGCACTGAAGCTTTCTTT.

This chain joins TRBV20-1 and TRBJ2-1, with 8 nucleotides matching TRBD2. The ends lost 8 bases at V and 7 bases at J; junction bases unmatched: 22. CDR1 and CDR2 (germline): DFQATT, SNEGSKA (reference sequence). The CDR3 consists of 17 residues. The CDR3 nucleotides are TGCAGTTTCTGGGGCCGGGTAGCGGGGAAAGGGAGGAATGAGCAGTTCTTC. Residues: CSFWGRVAGKGRNEQFF.

The rearrangement uses TRBV18 and TRBJ1-6; D possibly corresponds to TRBD1 (5 bases). The germline gives CDR1 KGHSH, CDR2 LQKENI. The CDR3 consists of 14 residues. V was trimmed by 6 bases and J by 10 bases, leaving 16 bases between them. The CDR3 protein is CASSPGTQGSPLHF. The CDR3 DNA is TGTGCCAGCTCTCCGGGGACCCAAGGGTCACCCCTCCACTTT.

This clonotype occurred many times. The V and J genes are TRBV5-1 and TRBJ2-2, with 7 bases matching TRBD1. The V gene end was trimmed by 4 bases and the J gene end by 1 base; junction bases not matched to a gene: 4. The CDR3 spans 15 residues. Germline V lookup: CDR1 SGHRS, CDR2 YFSETQ. The CDR3 DNA follows: TGCGCCAGCAGCCCAAGGACAGGGAACACCGGGGAGCTGTTTTTT. It encodes CASSPRTGNTGELFF.

This clonotype was seen ten or more times. This chain uses TRBV7-7 with TRBJ2-1; D may correspond to TRBD1 or TRBD2 (5 bases each). Trimming stripped 5 bases from V and 10 bases from J, with 18 bases between. The CDR3 runs 14 residues. Germline V gene lookup returns CDR1 SSHAT and CDR2 FNYEAQ (reference sequence). The CDR3 DNA follows: TGTGCCAGCAGCCGGGACCTTAGCTTTGGCGAGCAGTTCTTC. This gives the protein CASSRDLSFGEQFF.

The J gene is TRBJ2-7, the V gene TRBV19; TRBD2 agrees at 11 bases. The germline V gene has CDR1 LNHDA and CDR2 SQIVND (reference sequence). With 6 bases clipped from V and 2 bases from J, the junction kept 6 bases outside the gene matches. This CDR3 spans 15 amino acids. The CDR3 region is CASSPGLADPYEQYF. The CDR3 nucleotides read TGTGCCAGTAGCCCGGGACTAGCGGACCCCTACGAGCAGTACTTC.

This clonotype was counted only a few times. This chain links TRBV10-2 with TRBJ2-5; the D call may be TRBD1 or TRBD2 (5 bases each). V was shortened by 4 bases and J by 2 bases, with 11 bases between the two germline ends. Germline V lookup: CDR1 WSHSY, CDR2 SAAADI. The CDR3 spans 14 residues. The CDR3 region is CASSAGPLQETQYF. The CDR3, as DNA: TGCGCCAGCAGTGCGGGACCCTTACAAGAGACCCAGTACTTC.

The table lists this clonotype with many counts. J is TRBJ1-2 and V is TRBV6-2 or TRBV6-3, with D unclear. The CDR3 sequence is 12 residues long. Per germline, CDR1 MNHEY and CDR2 SVGEGT. V was cut by 7 bases and J by 5 bases, with 11 bases left in between. The CDR3 nucleotides are TGTGCCAGCAAAAACCGGTTATATGGCTACACCTTC. Translating it yields CASKNRLYGYTF.

Many counts were recorded for this clonotype. The chain joins TRBV9 to TRBJ1-1; D may be TRBD1 (5 bases). This CDR3 spans 17 amino acids. V lost 1 base to trimming and J lost 4 bases, with 20 bases between them. Germline CDR1 SGDLS, CDR2 YYNGEE. The chain's CDR3 is CASSVLPGGEGPTEAFF. In DNA, the CDR3 is TGTGCCAGCAGCGTATTACCGGGAGGAGAGGGACCCACTGAAGCTTTCTTT.

This clonotype showed up many times. V gene TRBV12-3 or TRBV12-4 combines with J gene TRBJ2-1; D is unresolved. The ends were cut back, 2 bases at V and 1 base at J, with 6 bases in the middle. The CDR3 is made up of 14 amino acids. CDR3 DNA: TGTGCCAGCAGTTTATGGGAATCCTACAATGAGCAGTTCTTC. This gives the protein CASSLWESYNEQFF.